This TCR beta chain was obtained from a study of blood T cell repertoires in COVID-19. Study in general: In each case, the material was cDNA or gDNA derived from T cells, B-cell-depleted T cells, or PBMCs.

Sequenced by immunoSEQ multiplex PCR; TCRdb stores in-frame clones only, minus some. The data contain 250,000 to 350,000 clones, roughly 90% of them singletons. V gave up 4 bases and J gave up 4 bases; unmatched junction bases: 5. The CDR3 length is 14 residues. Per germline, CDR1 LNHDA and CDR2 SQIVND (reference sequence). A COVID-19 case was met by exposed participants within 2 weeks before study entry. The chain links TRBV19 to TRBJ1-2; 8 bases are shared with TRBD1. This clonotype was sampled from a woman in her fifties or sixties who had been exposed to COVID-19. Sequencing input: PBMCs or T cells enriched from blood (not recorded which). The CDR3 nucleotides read TGTGCCAGTAGTACCAGGGGGCCCGGCTATGGCTACACCTTC. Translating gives CASSTRGPGYGYTF.